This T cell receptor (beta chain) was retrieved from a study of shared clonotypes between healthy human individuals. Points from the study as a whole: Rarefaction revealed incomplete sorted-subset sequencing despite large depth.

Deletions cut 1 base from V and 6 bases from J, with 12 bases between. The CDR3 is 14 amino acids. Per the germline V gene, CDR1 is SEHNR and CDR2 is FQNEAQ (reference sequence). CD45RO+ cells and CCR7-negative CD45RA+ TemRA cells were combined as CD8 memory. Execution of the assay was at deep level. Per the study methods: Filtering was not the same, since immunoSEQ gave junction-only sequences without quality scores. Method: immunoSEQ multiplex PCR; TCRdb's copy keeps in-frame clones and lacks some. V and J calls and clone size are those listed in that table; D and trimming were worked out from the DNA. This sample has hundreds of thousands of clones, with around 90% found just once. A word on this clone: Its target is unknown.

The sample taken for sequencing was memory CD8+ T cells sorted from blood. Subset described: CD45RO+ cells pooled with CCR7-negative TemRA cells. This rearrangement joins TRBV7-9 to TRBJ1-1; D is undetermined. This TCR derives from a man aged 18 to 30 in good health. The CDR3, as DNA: TGTGCCAGCAGCTTAGACTCGAAAGTGTCTGAAGCTTTCTTT. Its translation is CASSLDSKVSEAFF. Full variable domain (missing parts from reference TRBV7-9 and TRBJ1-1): DTGVSQNPRHKITKRGQNVTFRCDPISEHNRLYWYRQTLGQGPEFLTYFQNEAQLEKSRLLSDRFSAERPKGSFSTLEIQRTEQGDSAMYLCASSLDSKVSEAFFGQGTRLTVV.